This TCR beta chain was found in a study of Graves' ophthalmopathy and Graves' hyperthyroidism. Amplified material comprised TCR beta CDR3 regions derived from RNA transcripts. After a first-round RT-PCR with HTBI primers, a second-round multiplex PCR was run. One entry per CDR3 protein results from TCRdb running MiXCR on the multiplex PCR reads. Among around 1,000,000 distinct CDR3 sequences listed, less than 45% were seen once. Germline V gene lookup returns CDR1 DFQATT and CDR2 SNEGSKA (reference sequence). Between the trimmed V and J ends, which lost 7 bases and 1 base, there was a span of 16 bases. The CDR3 is 14 residues long. This clonotype was recorded many times. The antigen is not known. General observations from the study: Most clonotypes expanded in thyroid above 0.001 frequency were present in blood too.

The TCR originated in an adult man with Graves' hyperthyroidism. V is TRBV20-1 and J is TRBJ2-5; TRBD1 is a possible D gene (5 bases). The sample consisted of peripheral blood or thyroid tissue (not recorded which). CDR3 protein: CSGVGQKSQETQYF. CDR3 nucleotides: TGCAGTGGCGTGGGGCAGAAGAGCCAAGAGACCCAGTACTTC.